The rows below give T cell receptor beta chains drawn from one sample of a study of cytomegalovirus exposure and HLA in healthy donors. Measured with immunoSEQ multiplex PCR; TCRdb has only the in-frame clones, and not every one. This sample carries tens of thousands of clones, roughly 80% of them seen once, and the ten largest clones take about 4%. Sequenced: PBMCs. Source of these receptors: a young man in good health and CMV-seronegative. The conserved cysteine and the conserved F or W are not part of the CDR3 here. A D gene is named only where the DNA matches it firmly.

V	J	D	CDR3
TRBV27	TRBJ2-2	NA	ASRLTGNTGELF
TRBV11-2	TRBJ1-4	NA	ASSLPGRATNEKLF
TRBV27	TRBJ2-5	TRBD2	ASSLWRGVETQY
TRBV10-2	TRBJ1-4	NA	ASSVAGHNEKLF
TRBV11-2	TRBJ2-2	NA	ASSPDYTGELF
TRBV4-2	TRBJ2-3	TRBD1	ASSQPQGTTDTQY
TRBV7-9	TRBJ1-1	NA	ASSPRGFIEAF
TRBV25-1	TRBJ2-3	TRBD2	ASSEQRGSITDTQY
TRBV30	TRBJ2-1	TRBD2	AWGTSGQF
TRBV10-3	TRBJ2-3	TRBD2	AISETLTSGGTDTQY
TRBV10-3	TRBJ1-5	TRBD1	AISATGAGSNQPQH
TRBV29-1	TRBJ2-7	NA	SVGVGDLGEQY
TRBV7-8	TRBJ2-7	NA	ASSPTGSTRYEQY
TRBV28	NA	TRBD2	ASSSRTSGRLSSVEQY
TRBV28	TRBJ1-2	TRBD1	ASSRRPTGGYGYT
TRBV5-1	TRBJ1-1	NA	ASSPERADTEAF
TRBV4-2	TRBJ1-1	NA	ASSQEDREHTEAF
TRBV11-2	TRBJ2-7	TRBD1	ASRYRGRDEQY
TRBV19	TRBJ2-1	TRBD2	ASSLSGTSGGGGYNEQF
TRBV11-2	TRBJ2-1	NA	ASSFTGNEQF
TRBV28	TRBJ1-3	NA	ASRAGGNTIY
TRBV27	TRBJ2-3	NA	ASSITGLRRRTDTQY
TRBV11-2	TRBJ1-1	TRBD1	ASSPRQGERLNTEAF
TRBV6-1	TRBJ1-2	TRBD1	ASSERSGGYGYT
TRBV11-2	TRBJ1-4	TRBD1	ASSWMGQGEEKLF
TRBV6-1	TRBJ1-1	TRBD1	ASSGGQGRTEAF
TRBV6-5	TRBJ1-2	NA	ASRVASRLGYT
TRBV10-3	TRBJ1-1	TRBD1	ASRQGGLDTEAF
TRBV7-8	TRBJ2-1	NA	ASSLLSLGNSEQF
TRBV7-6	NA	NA	ASSRMSSAVNEQF
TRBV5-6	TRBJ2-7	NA	ASSHRGGRGPRAYEQY
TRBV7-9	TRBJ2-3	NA	ASSLPGMVRRY
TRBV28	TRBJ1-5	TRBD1	ASSPQGASNQPQH
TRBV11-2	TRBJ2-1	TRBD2	ASSLAWGTSKGVNNEQF
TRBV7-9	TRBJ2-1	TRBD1	ASSSRTGQGWEQF
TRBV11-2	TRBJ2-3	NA	ASSPTTDTQY
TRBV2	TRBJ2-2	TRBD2	ASSVAGGPVGELF
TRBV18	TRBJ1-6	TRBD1	ASSPSDRVGSPLH
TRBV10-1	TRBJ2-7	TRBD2	ASSESAGAYEQY
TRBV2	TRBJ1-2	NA	ASSVSGRLGGYGYT
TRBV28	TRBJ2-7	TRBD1	ASRDRGGYEQY
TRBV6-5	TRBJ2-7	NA	ASSYSRVGDTKQY
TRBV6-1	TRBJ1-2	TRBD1	ASSRDREAGYT